This TCR beta chain was sequenced in a study of T cells in Graves' hyperthyroidism and ophthalmopathy. Overall study context: Peripheral blood was collected at initial diagnosis, before any treatment. Regarding the study as a whole: Most thyroid-expanded clonotypes above 0.001 were also found in blood.

On the basis of clinical symptoms, serum thyroxine and TRAb, thyroid ultrasound and orbital computed tomography, diagnoses were made. TCR beta CDR3 regions were amplified from RNA transcripts. HTBI primers drove first-round RT-PCR of the TCR CDR3. MiXCR, applied by TCRdb to the multiplex PCR reads, yields one record per CDR3 protein. The sample carries approximately 330,000 distinct CDR3 sequences, around 20% recorded once. This clonotype has a count of ten or more. What it binds is unknown. Sequencing was carried out using blood. The source is a woman aged 45-59 years with Graves' hyperthyroidism.

CDR3 in amino acids: CASGIMEGNTEAFF. The CDR3 coding sequence is TGTGCCAGCGGGATCATGGAGGGCAACACTGAAGCTTTCTTT. V and J are TRBV7-8 and TRBJ1-1; D is unresolved. In germline, CDR1 is SGHVS, CDR2 FQNEAQ. The CDR3 loop spans 14 amino acids. V was shortened by 8 bases and J by 2 bases, with 15 bases between the two germline ends.